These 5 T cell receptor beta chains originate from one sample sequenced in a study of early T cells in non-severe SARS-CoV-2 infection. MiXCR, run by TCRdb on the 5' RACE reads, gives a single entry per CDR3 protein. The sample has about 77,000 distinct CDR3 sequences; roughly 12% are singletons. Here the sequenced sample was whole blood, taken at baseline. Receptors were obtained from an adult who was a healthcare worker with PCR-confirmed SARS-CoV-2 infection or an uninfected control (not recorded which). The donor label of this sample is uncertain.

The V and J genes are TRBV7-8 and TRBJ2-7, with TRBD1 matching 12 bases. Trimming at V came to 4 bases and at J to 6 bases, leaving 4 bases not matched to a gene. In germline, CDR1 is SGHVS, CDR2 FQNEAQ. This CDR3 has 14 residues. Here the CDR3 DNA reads TGTGCCAGCAGCTCGGGACAGGGGGCCTTCGAGCAGTACTTC. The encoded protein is CASSSGQGAFEQYF.

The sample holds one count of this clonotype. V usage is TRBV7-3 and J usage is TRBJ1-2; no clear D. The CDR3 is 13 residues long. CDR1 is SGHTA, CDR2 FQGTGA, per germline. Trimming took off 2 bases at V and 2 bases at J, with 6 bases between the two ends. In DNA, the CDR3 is TGTGCCAGCAGCTTACAAGGCAACTATGGCTACACCTTC. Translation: CASSLQGNYGYTF.

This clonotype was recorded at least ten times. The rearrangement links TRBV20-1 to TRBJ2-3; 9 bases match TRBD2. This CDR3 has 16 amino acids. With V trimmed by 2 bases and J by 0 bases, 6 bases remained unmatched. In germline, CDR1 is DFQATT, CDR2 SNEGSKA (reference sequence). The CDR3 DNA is TGCAGTGCTAGACCTTCCGGGACTAGCAGCACAGATACGCAGTATTTT. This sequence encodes CSARPSGTSSTDTQYF.

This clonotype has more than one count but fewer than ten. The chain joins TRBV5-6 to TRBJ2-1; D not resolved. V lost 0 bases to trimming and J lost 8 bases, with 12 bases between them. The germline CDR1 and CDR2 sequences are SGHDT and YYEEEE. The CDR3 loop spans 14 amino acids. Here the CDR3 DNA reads TGTGCCAGCAGCTTGGACTGGCGATGGGATGAGCAGTTCTTC. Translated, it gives CASSLDWRWDEQFF. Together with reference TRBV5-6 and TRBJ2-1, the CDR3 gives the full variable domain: DAGVTQSPTHLIKTRGQQVTLRCSPKSGHDTVSWYQQALGQGPQFIFQYYEEEERQRGNFPDRFSGHQFPNYSSELNVNALLLGDSALYLCASSLDWRWDEQFFGPGTRLTVL.

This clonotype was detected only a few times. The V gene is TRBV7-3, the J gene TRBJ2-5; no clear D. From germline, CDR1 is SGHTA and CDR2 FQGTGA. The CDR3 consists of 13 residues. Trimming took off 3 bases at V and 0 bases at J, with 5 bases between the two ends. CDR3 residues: CASSFSHQETQYF. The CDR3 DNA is TGTGCCAGCAGCTTCTCCCACCAAGAGACCCAGTACTTC.